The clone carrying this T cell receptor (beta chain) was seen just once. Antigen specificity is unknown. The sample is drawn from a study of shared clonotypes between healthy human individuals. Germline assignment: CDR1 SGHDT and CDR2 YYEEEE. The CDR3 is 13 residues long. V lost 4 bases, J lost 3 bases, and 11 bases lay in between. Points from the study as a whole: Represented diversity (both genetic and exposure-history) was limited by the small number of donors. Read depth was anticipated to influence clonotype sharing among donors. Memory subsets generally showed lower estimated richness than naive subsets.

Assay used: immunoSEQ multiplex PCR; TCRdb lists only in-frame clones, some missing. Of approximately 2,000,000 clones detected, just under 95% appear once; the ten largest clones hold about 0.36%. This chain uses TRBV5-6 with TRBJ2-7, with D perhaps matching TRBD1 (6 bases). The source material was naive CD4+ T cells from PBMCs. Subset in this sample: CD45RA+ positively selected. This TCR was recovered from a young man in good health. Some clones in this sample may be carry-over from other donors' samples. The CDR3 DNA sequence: TGTGCCAGCAGCAGGACAGTTGGCTACGAGCAGTACTTC. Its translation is CASSRTVGYEQYF. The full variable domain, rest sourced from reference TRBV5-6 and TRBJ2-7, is DAGVTQSPTHLIKTRGQQVTLRCSPKSGHDTVSWYQQALGQGPQFIFQYYEEEERQRGNFPDRFSGHQFPNYSSELNVNALLLGDSALYLCASSRTVGYEQYFGPGTRLTVT.